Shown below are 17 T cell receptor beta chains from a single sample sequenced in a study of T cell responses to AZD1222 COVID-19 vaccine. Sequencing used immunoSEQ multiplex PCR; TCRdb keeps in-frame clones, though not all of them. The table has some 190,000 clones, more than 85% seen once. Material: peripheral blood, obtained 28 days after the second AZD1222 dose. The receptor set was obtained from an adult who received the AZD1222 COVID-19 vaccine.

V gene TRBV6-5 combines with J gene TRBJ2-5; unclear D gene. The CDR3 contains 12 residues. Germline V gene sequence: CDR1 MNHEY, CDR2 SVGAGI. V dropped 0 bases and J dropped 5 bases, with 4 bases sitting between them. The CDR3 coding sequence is TGTGCCAGCAGTTACTCGGGGGAGACCCAGTACTTC. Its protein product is CASSYSGETQYF.

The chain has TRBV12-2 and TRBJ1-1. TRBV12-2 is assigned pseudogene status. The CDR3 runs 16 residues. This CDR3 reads CASRPPPGGLNTEAFF. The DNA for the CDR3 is TGTGCAAGTCGCCCCCCACCGGGGGGGCTGAACACTGAAGCTTTCTTT.

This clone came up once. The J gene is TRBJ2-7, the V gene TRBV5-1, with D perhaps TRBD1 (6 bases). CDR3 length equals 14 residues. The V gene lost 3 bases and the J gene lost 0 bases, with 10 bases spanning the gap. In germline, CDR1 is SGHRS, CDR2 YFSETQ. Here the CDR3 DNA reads TGCGCCAGCAGCTCCGGGACACTCTCCTACGAGCAGTACTTC. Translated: CASSSGTLSYEQYF.

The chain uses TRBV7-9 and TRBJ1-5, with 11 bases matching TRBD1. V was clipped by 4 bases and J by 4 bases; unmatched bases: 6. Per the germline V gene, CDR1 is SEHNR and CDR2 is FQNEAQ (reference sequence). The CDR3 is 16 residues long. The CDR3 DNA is TGTGCCAGCAGCTCCTCCGGGACAGGGGGAAATCAGCCCCAGCATTTT. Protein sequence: CASSSSGTGGNQPQHF.

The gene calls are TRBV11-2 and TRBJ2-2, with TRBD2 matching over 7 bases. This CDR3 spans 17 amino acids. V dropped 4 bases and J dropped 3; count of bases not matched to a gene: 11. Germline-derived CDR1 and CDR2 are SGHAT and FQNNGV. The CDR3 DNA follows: TGTGCCAGCAGCTCCCCTTTGGGAAGCGGGGACACCGGGGAGCTGTTTTTT. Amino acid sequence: CASSSPLGSGDTGELFF.

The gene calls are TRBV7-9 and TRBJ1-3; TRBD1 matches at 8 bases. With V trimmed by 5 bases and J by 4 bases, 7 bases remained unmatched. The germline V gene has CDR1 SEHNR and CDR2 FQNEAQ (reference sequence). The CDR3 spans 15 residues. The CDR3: CASSRSGGEGNTIYF. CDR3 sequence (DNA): TGTGCCAGCAGCAGATCAGGGGGCGAAGGAAACACCATATATTTT. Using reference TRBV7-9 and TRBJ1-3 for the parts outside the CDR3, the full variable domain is DTGVSQNPRHKITKRGQNVTFRCDPISEHNRLYWYRQTLGQGPEFLTYFQNEAQLEKSRLLSDRFSAERPKGSFSTLEIQRTEQGDSAMYLCASSRSGGEGNTIYFGEGSWLTVV.

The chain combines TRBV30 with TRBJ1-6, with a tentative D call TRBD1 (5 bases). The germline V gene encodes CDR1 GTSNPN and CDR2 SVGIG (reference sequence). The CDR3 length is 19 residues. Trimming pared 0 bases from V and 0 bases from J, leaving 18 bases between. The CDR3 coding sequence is TGTGCCTGGAGTGTACGTGGAGGGGAGTTCGGCTCCTATAATTCACCCCTCCACTTT. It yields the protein CAWSVRGGEFGSYNSPLHF.

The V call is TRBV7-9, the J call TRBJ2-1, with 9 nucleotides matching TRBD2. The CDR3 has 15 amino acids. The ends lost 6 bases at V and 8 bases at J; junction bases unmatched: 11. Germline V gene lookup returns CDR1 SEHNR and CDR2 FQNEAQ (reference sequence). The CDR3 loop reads CASSDGLAFVDEQFF. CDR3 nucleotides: TGTGCCAGCAGTGACGGACTAGCGTTTGTCGATGAGCAGTTCTTC.

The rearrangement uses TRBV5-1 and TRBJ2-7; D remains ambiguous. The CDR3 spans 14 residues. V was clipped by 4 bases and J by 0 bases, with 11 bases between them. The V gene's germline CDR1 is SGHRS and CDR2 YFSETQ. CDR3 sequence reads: CASSGTTSSYEQYF. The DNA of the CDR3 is TGCGCCAGCAGCGGAACGACGAGCTCCTACGAGCAGTACTTC. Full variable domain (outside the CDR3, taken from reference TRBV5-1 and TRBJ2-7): KAGVTQTPRYLIKTRGQQVTLSCSPISGHRSVSWYQQTPGQGLQFLFEYFSETQRNKGNFPGRFSGRQFSNSRSEMNVSTLELGDSALYLCASSGTTSSYEQYFGPGTRLTVT.

The CDR3 DNA reads TGTGCCAGCAGACCCCGACTAGCGGGATTATACAATGAGCAGTTCTTC. Amino acids: CASRPRLAGLYNEQFF. The V and J genes are TRBV3-1 (or the pseudogene TRBV3-2) and TRBJ2-1; 11 nucleotides match TRBD2. Trimming removed 6 bases from V and 4 bases from J; junction bases left unmatched: 8. Germline values: CDR1 LGHDT, CDR2 YNNKEL (reference sequence). The CDR3 totals 16 residues.

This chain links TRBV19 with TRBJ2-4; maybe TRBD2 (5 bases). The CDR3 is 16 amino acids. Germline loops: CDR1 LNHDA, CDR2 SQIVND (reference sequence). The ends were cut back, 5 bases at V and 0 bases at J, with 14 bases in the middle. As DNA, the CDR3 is TGTGCCAGTAGTTCGGTCGGCGGGCTAGCCAAAAACATTCAGTACTTC. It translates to CASSSVGGLAKNIQYF.

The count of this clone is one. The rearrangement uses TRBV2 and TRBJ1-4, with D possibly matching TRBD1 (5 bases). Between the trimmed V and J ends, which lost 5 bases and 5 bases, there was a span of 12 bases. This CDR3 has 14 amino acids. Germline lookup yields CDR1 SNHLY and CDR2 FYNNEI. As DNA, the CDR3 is TGTGCCAGCAGTCCCGACAGACCCAATGAAAAACTGTTTTTT. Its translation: CASSPDRPNEKLFF.

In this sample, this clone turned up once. The CDR3 loop is CASSPSGVSYEQYF. The CDR3 nucleotides read TGTGCCAGCAGCCCAAGCGGGGTCTCCTACGAGCAGTACTTC. This chain joins TRBV7-2 and TRBJ2-7; TRBD2 agrees at 7 bases. The germline CDR1 and CDR2 sequences are SGHTA and FQGNSA. The CDR3 is 14 amino acids. V was clipped by 5 bases and J by 0 bases; unmatched bases: 4.

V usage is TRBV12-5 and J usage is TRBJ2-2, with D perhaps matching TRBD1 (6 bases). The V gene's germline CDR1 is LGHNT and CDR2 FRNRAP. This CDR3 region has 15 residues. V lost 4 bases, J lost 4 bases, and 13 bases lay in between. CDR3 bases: TGTGCTAGTGGTTCTTCCCACAGGGCCACCGGGGAGCTGTTTTTT. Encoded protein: CASGSSHRATGELFF.

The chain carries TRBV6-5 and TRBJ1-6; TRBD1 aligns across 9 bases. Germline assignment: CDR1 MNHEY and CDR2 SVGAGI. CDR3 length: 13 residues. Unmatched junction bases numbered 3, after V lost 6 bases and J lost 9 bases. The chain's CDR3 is CASRGQGRSPLHF. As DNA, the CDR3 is TGTGCCAGCAGGGGACAGGGCCGTTCACCCCTCCACTTT.

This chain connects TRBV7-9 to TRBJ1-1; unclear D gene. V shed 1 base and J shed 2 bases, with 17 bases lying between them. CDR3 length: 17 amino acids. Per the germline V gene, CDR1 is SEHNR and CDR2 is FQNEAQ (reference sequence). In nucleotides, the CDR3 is TGTGCCAGCAGCTTAGAGGGCGGATTTGTAAAAAACACTGAAGCTTTCTTT. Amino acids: CASSLEGGFVKNTEAFF.

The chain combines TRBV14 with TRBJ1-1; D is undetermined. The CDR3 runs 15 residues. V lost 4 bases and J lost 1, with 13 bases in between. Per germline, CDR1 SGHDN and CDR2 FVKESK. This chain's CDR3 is CASSPTGGWNTEAFF. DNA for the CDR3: TGTGCCAGCAGCCCCACCGGCGGCTGGAACACTGAAGCTTTCTTT.